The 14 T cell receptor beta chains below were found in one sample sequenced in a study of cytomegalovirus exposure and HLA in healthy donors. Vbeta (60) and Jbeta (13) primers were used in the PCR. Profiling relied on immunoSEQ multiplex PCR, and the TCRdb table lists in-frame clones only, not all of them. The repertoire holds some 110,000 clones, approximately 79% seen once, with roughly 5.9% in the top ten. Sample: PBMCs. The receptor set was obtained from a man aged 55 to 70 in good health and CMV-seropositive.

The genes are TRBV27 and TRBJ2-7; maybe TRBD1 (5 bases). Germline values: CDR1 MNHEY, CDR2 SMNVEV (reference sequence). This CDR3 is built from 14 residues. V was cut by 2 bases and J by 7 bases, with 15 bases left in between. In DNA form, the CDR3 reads TGTGCCAGCAGTTTACAGGGCCTCTCGGGTGAGCAGTACTTC. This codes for CASSLQGLSGEQYF.

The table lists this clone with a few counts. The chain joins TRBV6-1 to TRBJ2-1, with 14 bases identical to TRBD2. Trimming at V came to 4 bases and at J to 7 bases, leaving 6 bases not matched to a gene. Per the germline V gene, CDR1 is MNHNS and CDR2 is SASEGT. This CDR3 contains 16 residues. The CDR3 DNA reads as TGTGCCAGCAGTGCGAGGACTAGCGGGGGGAGAAATGAGCAGTTCTTC. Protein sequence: CASSARTSGGRNEQFF.

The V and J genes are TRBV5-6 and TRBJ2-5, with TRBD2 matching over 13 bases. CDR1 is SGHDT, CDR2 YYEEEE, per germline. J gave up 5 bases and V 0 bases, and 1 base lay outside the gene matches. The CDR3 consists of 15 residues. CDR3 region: CASSLVLAGGETQYF. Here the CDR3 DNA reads TGTGCCAGCAGCTTGGTACTAGCGGGGGGGGAGACCCAGTACTTC.

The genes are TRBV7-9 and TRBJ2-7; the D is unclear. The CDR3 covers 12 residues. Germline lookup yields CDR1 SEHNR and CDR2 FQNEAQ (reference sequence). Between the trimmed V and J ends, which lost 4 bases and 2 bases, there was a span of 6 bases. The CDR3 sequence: CASSSGAYEQYF. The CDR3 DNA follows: TGTGCCAGCAGCTCTGGAGCCTACGAGCAGTACTTC.

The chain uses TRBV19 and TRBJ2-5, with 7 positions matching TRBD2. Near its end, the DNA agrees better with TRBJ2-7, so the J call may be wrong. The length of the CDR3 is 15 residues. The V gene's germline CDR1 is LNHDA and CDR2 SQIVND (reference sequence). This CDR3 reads CASSTSSGISYEQYF. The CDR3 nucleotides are TGTGCCAGTAGTACATCTAGCGGAATCTCCTACGAGCAGTACTTC.

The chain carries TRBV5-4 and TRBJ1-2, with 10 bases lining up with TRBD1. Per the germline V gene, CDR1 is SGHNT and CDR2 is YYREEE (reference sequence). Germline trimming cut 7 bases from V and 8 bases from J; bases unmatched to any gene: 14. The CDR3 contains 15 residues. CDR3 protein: CASANPTGGAGGYTF. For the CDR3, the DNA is TGTGCCAGCGCGAACCCGACAGGGGGCGCGGGAGGCTACACCTTC.

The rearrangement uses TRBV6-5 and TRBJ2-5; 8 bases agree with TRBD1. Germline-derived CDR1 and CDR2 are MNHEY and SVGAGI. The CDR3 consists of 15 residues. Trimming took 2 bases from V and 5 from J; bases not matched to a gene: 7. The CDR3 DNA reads TGTGCCAGCAGTTACGTCCAGGGGGCGGGGGAGACCCAGTACTTC. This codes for CASSYVQGAGETQYF.

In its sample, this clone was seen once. CDR3 amino acids: CASSEPRGRNQPQHF. The CDR3 DNA reads TGTGCCAGCAGTGAACCCAGGGGGCGTAATCAGCCCCAGCATTTT. The rearrangement uses TRBV2 and TRBJ1-5; 8 bases match TRBD1. The CDR3 extends over 15 amino acids. Germline V lookup: CDR1 SNHLY, CDR2 FYNNEI. The trim removed 2 bases at V and 4 bases at J, leaving 4 bases unmatched. Combining the CDR3 with reference TRBV2 and TRBJ1-5 gives the whole variable domain EPEVTQTPSHQVTQMGQEVILRCVPISNHLYFYWYRQILGQKVEFLVSFYNNEISEKSEIFDDQFSVERPDGSNFTLKIRSTKLEDSAMYFCASSEPRGRNQPQHFGDGTRLSIL.

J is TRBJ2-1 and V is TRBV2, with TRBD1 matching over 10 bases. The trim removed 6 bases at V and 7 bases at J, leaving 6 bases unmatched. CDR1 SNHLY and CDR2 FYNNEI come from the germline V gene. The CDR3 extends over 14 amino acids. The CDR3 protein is CASRGTGAGNEQFF. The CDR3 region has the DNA TGTGCCAGCAGGGGGACAGGGGCGGGAAATGAGCAGTTCTTC.

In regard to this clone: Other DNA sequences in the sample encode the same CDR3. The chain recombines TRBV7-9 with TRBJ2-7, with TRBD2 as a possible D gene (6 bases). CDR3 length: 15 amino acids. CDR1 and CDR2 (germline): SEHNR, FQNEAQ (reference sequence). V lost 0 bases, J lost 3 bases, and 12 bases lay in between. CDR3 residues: CASSLARGLSYEQYF. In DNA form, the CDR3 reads TGTGCCAGCAGCTTAGCGCGGGGACTTAGCTACGAGCAGTACTTC.

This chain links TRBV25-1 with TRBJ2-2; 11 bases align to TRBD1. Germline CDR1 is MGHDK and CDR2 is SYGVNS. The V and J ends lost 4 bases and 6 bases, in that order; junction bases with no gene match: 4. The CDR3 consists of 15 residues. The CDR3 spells CASSGSGQGAGELFF. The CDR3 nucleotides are TGTGCCAGCAGTGGCTCGGGACAGGGGGCCGGGGAGCTGTTTTTT.

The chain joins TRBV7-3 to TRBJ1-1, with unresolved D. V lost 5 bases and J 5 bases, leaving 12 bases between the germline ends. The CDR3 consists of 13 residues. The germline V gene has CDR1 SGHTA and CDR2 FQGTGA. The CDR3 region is CASSITWETEAFF. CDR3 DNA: TGTGCCAGCAGCATTACCTGGGAGACTGAAGCTTTCTTT. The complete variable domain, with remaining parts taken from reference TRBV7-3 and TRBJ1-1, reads GAGVSQTPSNKVTEKGKYVELRCDPISGHTALYWYRQSLGQGPEFLIYFQGTGAADDSGLPNDRFFAVRPEGSVSTLKIQRTERGDSAVYLCASSITWETEAFFGQGTRLTVV.

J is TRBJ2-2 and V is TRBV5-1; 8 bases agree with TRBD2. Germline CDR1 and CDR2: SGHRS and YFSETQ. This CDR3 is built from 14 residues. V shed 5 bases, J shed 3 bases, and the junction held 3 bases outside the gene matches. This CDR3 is CASSWRGDTGELFF. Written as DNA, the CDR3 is TGCGCCAGCAGTTGGCGGGGGGACACCGGGGAGCTGTTTTTT.

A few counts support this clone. CDR3 sequence: CASSLYSYEQYF. The CDR3 DNA follows: TGTGCCAGCAGCTTATACAGCTACGAGCAGTACTTC. This chain uses TRBV7-2 with TRBJ2-7; no reliable D call. The V gene's germline CDR1 is SGHTA and CDR2 FQGNSA. The CDR3 loop spans 12 amino acids. V was cut by 2 bases and J by 3 bases, with 5 bases left in between.